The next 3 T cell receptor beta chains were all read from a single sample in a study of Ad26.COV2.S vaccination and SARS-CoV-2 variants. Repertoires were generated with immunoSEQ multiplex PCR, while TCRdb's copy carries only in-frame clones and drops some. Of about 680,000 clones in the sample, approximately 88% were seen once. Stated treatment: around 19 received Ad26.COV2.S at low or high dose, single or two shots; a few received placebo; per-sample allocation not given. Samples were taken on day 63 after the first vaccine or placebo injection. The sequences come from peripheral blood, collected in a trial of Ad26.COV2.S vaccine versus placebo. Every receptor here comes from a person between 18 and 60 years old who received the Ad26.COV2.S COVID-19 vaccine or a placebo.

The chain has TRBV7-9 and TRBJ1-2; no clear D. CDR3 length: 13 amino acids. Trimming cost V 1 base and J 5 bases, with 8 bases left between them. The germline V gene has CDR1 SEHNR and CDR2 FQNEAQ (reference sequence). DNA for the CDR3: TGTGCCAGCAGCTTAGTTACGGGTTATGGCTACACCTTC. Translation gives CASSLVTGYGYTF. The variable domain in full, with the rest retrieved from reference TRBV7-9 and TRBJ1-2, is DTGVSQNPRHKITKRGQNVTFRCDPISEHNRLYWYRQTLGQGPEFLTYFQNEAQLEKSRLLSDRFSAERPKGSFSTLEIQRTEQGDSAMYLCASSLVTGYGYTFGSGTRLTVV.

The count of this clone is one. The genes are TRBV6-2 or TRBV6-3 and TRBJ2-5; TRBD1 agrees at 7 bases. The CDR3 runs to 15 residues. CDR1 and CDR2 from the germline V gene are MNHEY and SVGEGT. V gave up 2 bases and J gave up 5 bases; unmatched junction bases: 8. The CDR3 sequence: CASSYGKTGLETQYF. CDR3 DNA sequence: TGTGCCAGCAGTTACGGCAAGACAGGGCTGGAGACCCAGTACTTC.

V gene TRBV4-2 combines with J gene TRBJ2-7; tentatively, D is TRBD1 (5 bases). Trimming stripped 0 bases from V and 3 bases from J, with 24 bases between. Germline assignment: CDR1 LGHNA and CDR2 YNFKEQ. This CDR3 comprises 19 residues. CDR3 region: CASSQDPYKQALLLYEQYF. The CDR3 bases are TGTGCCAGCAGCCAAGATCCATACAAACAGGCCCTCCTACTCTACGAGCAGTACTTC.